Listed below are T cell receptor beta chains from one sample, sequenced in a study of shared clonotypes between healthy human individuals. Profiled with immunoSEQ multiplex PCR; TCRdb holds only in-frame clones, not every one. The repertoire consists of nearly 2 million clones, with roughly 95% occurring once and the leading ten covering 1% to 1.5%. The source material was naive CD8+ T cells sorted from blood. These receptor sequences come from a man younger than 35 in good health. Each CDR3 is given with its conserved first and last residue. D genes are given only for firm matches. The listing skips clone size in some rows; elsewhere it reads once, few, many or a size class.

clone_size,v_call,d_call,j_call,cdr3_aa,cdr3_nt
-,TRBV9,TRBD1,TRBJ2-7,CASSPTGTGSYEQYF,TGTGCCAGCAGCCCAACAGGGACAGGTTCCTACGAGCAGTACTTC
-,TRBV6-5,TRBD1,TRBJ2-7,CASSLNRQGANYEQYF,TGTGCCAGCAGTTTAAATAGACAGGGGGCTAACTACGAGCAGTACTTC
-,TRBV5-4,TRBD1,TRBJ1-1,CASSIRTGLSTEAFF,TGTGCCAGCAGCATTAGGACAGGGCTGAGCACTGAAGCTTTCTTT
-,TRBV5-5,-,TRBJ2-7,CASSPTTYEQYF,TGTGCCAGCAGCCCTACGACCTACGAGCAGTACTTC
-,TRBV6-5,TRBD1,TRBJ2-1,CASRDRVYNEQFF,TGTGCCAGCCGGGACAGGGTCTACAATGAGCAGTTCTTC
-,TRBV6-5,-,TRBJ1-3,CAAAPGAGNTIYF,TGTGCCGCGGCCCCAGGGGCGGGAAACACCATATATTTT
-,TRBV6-5,TRBD2,TRBJ2-3,CASSYGGGDTDTQYF,TGTGCCAGCAGTTACGGGGGAGGGGACACAGATACGCAGTATTTT
-,TRBV5-4,-,TRBJ2-7,CASSFYGYYEQYF,TGTGCCAGCAGCTTCTACGGGTACTACGAGCAGTACTTC
-,TRBV27,-,TRBJ2-7,CASSSLESPYEQYF,TGTGCCAGCAGTTCCCTCGAGAGTCCCTACGAGCAGTACTTC
-,TRBV7-9,-,TRBJ2-7,CASSPGPHYEQYF,TGTGCCAGCAGTCCAGGGCCCCACTACGAGCAGTACTTC
-,TRBV10-2,TRBD2,TRBJ2-7,CATLTSGRGEQYF,TGCGCCACCTTGACTAGCGGTAGGGGGGAGCAGTACTTC
-,TRBV5-1,-,TRBJ2-7,CASSLGDYDYEQYF,TGCGCCAGCAGCTTGGGAGACTACGACTACGAGCAGTACTTC
-,TRBV29-1,-,TRBJ1-2,CSVRSGYGYTF,TGCAGCGTTAGGAGCGGCTATGGCTACACCTTC
-,TRBV9,-,TRBJ2-1,CASSVSENEQFF,TGTGCCAGCAGCGTTAGTGAGAATGAGCAGTTCTTC
-,TRBV15,TRBD2,TRBJ2-1,CATSLGTSGLAGEQFF,TGTGCCACCAGCTTGGGGACTAGCGGGCTGGCCGGTGAGCAGTTCTTC
-,TRBV10-1,-,TRBJ1-1,CASSETRGLSNTEAFF,TGCGCCAGCAGTGAAACTCGCGGCTTGTCGAACACTGAAGCTTTCTTT
-,TRBV4-3,TRBD2,TRBJ2-5,CASSRILAEQETQYF,TGCGCCAGCAGCCGAATTCTAGCGGAACAAGAGACCCAGTACTTC
-,TRBV4-1,-,TRBJ2-3,CASSRTGWWALSDTQYF,TGCGCCAGCAGCCGAACAGGGTGGTGGGCTCTCTCAGATACGCAGTATTTT
-,TRBV13,TRBD2,TRBJ2-1,CASRLAGYNEQFF,TGTGCCAGCAGACTAGCGGGGTACAATGAGCAGTTCTTC
-,TRBV28,TRBD1,TRBJ2-5,CASSLYRGQVEETQYF,TGTGCCAGCAGTTTATACAGGGGGCAGGTAGAAGAGACCCAGTACTTC
-,TRBV7-9,-,TRBJ1-1,CASAQTASEAFF,TGTGCCAGCGCCCAGACCGCGTCTGAAGCTTTCTTT
-,TRBV27,TRBD1,TRBJ2-5,CASSFWAGGSETQYF,TGTGCCAGCAGTTTTTGGGCAGGGGGCTCGGAGACCCAGTACTTC
-,TRBV19,-,TRBJ2-1,CASSAIEDEQFF,TGTGCCAGTAGTGCTATCGAGGATGAGCAGTTCTTC
-,TRBV10-3,-,TRBJ2-2,CAISDPMTGELFF,TGTGCCATCAGTGACCCGATGACCGGGGAGCTGTTTTTT
-,TRBV4-3,-,TRBJ2-3,CASSQDWGTLQYF,TGCGCCAGCAGCCAAGATTGGGGGACTTTGCAGTATTTT
-,TRBV6-5,TRBD2,TRBJ2-1,CASRSLAGGPHEQFF,TGTGCCAGCAGAAGCCTAGCGGGGGGGCCTCATGAGCAGTTCTTC
-,TRBV2,-,TRBJ2-6,CASIRTDGANVLTF,TGTGCCAGCATTAGGACAGACGGGGCCAACGTCCTGACTTTC
-,TRBV7-9,TRBD1,TRBJ2-7,CASSTRDRGPYYEQYF,TGTGCCAGCAGCACCCGGGACAGGGGGCCGTATTACGAGCAGTACTTC
-,TRBV4-1,TRBD2,TRBJ2-1,CASSQDGSGNPYNEQFF,TGCGCCAGCAGCCAAGACGGTAGCGGGAATCCCTACAATGAGCAGTTCTTC
-,TRBV5-8,-,TRBJ2-7,CASSLDRSLPYEQYF,TGTGCCAGCAGCTTGGACAGGAGCTTGCCCTACGAGCAGTACTTC
-,TRBV6-6,-,TRBJ1-1,CASSYPEAFF,TGTGCCAGCAGTTACCCCGAAGCTTTCTTT
-,TRBV9,-,TRBJ2-2,CASSVEGNTGELFF,TGTGCCAGCAGCGTAGAAGGGAACACCGGGGAGCTGTTTTTT
once,TRBV6-5,TRBD2,TRBJ2-5,CASKRTSEQETQYF,TGTGCCAGCAAGCGGACTAGCGAGCAAGAGACCCAGTACTTC
-,TRBV11-2,-,TRBJ2-2,CASSEVLNTGELFF,TGTGCCAGCAGCGAAGTGTTGAACACCGGGGAGCTGTTTTTT
once,TRBV19,-,TRBJ2-1,CASSLWETRNEQFF,TGTGCCAGTAGTTTGTGGGAGACGAGGAATGAGCAGTTCTTC
-,TRBV18,-,TRBJ2-1,CASSNSYREQFF,TGTGCCAGCTCGAACTCCTATCGTGAGCAGTTCTTC
-,TRBV28,-,TRBJ2-3,CASSLRGPLGDTQYF,TGTGCCAGCAGTTTACGGGGACCCCTCGGGGATACGCAGTATTTT
-,TRBV6-5,-,TRBJ1-2,CASRDDYGYTF,TGTGCCAGCAGGGACGACTATGGCTACACCTTC
-,TRBV27,-,TRBJ2-7,CASSPGAPYEQYF,TGTGCCAGCAGTCCTGGGGCCCCCTACGAGCAGTACTTC
-,TRBV7-9,TRBD1,TRBJ1-6,CASSSGTVILGSYNSPLHF,TGTGCCAGCAGCTCCGGGACAGTTATCCTGGGCTCCTATAATTCACCCCTCCACTTT
-,TRBV7-9,TRBD1,TRBJ1-1,CASSSTGVGTEAFF,TGTGCCAGCAGCTCGACAGGGGTGGGCACTGAAGCTTTCTTT
-,TRBV4-3,-,TRBJ2-5,CASSQGTGPLETQYF,TGCGCCAGCAGCCAGGGAACAGGGCCTCTAGAGACCCAGTACTTC
-,TRBV5-4,TRBD1,TRBJ2-7,CASSPGTAYEQYF,TGTGCCAGCAGTCCCGGGACAGCCTACGAGCAGTACTTC
-,TRBV2,-,TRBJ2-1,CASSSDVANEQFF,TGTGCCAGCAGTTCGGACGTAGCCAATGAGCAGTTCTTC
-,TRBV4-1,-,TRBJ1-6,CASSQGHRGSPLHF,TGCGCCAGCAGCCAAGGACATAGGGGATCACCCCTCCACTTT
-,TRBV4-3,-,TRBJ2-5,CASSQAPGKGIQETQYF,TGCGCCAGCAGTCAAGCCCCAGGGAAGGGGATTCAAGAGACCCAGTACTTC
-,TRBV7-2,-,TRBJ2-1,CASSLETPYDEQFF,TGTGCCAGCAGCTTGGAGACACCATACGATGAGCAGTTCTTC
-,TRBV4-3,TRBD2,TRBJ2-1,CASSQIEAGAYNEQFF,TGCGCCAGCAGCCAAATCGAAGCGGGGGCCTACAATGAGCAGTTCTTC
-,TRBV27,-,TRBJ2-3,CASSPLRGSTDTQYF,TGTGCCAGCAGCCCTTTGAGGGGTAGCACAGATACGCAGTATTTT
-,TRBV7-9,TRBD1,TRBJ1-4,CASSPGTGGEKLFF,TGTGCCAGCAGCCCCGGGACAGGGGGCGAAAAACTGTTTTTT
-,TRBV11-2,TRBD2,TRBJ2-7,CASSLDPSSGRGIAYEQYF,TGTGCCAGCAGCTTAGATCCGAGTAGCGGGAGGGGGATCGCCTACGAGCAGTACTTC